This is a list of T cell receptor beta chains from one sample in a study of human T cells and chemical hapten exposure. MiXCR, run by TCRdb on the RACE reads, gives a single entry per CDR3 protein. The sample carries 95,000 or so distinct CDR3 sequences, about an eighth recorded once. The sequencing here drew on whole blood, taken in connection with sensitization to the hapten diphenylcyclopropenone (DPC). The receptor set was obtained from a woman aged 40 to 49 with alopecia areata. Some clones in this sample may be carry-over from other donors' samples. The CDR3 runs from the conserved cysteine through the conserved F or W. The D gene is left open where the match is weak. Part of the rows lack a size; the others show once, few, many or a class for expanded clones.

>16|-|TRBJ1-1|TRBV28|-
CASSPMRGSVDTEAFF
TGTGCCAGCAGTCCTATGCGGGGTTCAGTGGACACTGAAGCTTTCTTT
>15|many|TRBJ1-5|TRBV11-2|-
CASSLGPDSNQPQHF
TGTGCCAGCAGCTTAGGGCCCGATAGCAATCAGCCCCAGCATTTT
>13|many|TRBJ2-1|TRBV11-3|-
CASSFSRVNEQFF
TGTGCCAGCAGCTTTTCCCGGGTCAATGAGCAGTTCTTC
>12|many|TRBJ2-5|TRBV12-5|TRBD1
CASGGQGETQYF
TGTGCTAGTGGTGGACAGGGCGAGACCCAGTACTTC
>16|few|TRBJ1-5|TRBV12-3/TRBV12-4|TRBD1
CASSLGDRGLRQPQHF
TGTGCCAGCAGTTTAGGAGACAGGGGGCTAAGGCAGCCCCAGCATTTT
>15|-|TRBJ2-2|TRBV7-2|-
CASSLGQGRAGELFF
TGTGCCAGCAGCTTAGGGCAGGGGAGGGCCGGGGAGCTGTTTTTT
>14|-|TRBJ2-3|TRBV28|TRBD2
CASLTGGEADTQYF
TGTGCCAGTCTGACGGGAGGGGAAGCAGATACGCAGTATTTT
>15|few|TRBJ2-2|TRBV10-3|-
CAISEGARNTGELFF
TGTGCCATCAGTGAGGGGGCCAGAAACACCGGGGAGCTGTTTTTT
>13|few|TRBJ2-2|TRBV29-1|TRBD1
CSADRGNTGELFF
TGCAGCGCGGACAGGGGGAACACCGGGGAGCTGTTTTTT
>12|many|TRBJ2-7|TRBV29-1|-
CSVEGGTYEQYF
TGCAGCGTTGAGGGGGGTACCTACGAGCAGTACTTC
>15|many|TRBJ1-1|TRBV7-9|TRBD1
CASSSGTGKDTEAFF
TGTGCCAGCTCCTCCGGGACAGGGAAGGACACTGAAGCTTTCTTT
>13|many|TRBJ2-1|TRBV6-5|-
CATAPGAGNEQFF
TGTGCCACCGCTCCAGGGGCGGGGAATGAGCAGTTCTTC
>14|few|TRBJ1-1|TRBV30|TRBD1
CAGRGQGRNTEAFF
TGTGCCGGGCGGGGACAGGGCAGGAACACTGAAGCTTTCTTT
>11|-|TRBJ1-2|TRBV28|-
CASTSLGGYTF
TGTGCCAGCACCTCCCTCGGCGGCTACACCTTC
>16|few|TRBJ1-3|TRBV27|TRBD1
CASSSRQGRSENTIYF
TGTGCCAGCAGTTCCCGACAGGGGCGTTCTGAAAACACCATATATTTT
>14|many|TRBJ2-1|TRBV6-5|TRBD2
CASSYGAGVNEQFF
TGTGCCAGCAGTTACGGGGCGGGAGTCAATGAGCAGTTCTTC
>14|few|TRBJ2-3|TRBV25-1|-
CASSPARNTDTQYF
TGTGCCAGCAGTCCCGCGCGGAACACAGATACGCAGTATTTT
>15|few|TRBJ2-7|TRBV7-9|-
CASSPSGRSSYEQYF
TGTGCCAGCAGCCCCAGTGGTAGGAGCTCCTACGAGCAGTACTTC
>15|-|TRBJ2-7|TRBV7-2|TRBD2
CASSLSVAGGHEQYF
TGTGCCAGCAGCTTATCGGTAGCGGGGGGGCACGAGCAGTACTTC
>14|-|TRBJ2-1|TRBV29-1|-
CSVEDLSRYNEQFF
TGCAGCGTTGAAGATCTTTCGAGATACAATGAGCAGTTCTTC
>11|many|TRBJ2-7|TRBV29-1|-
CSVAQSYEQYF
TGCAGCGTTGCCCAATCCTACGAGCAGTACTTC
>15|many|TRBJ1-6|TRBV4-1|-
CASRHDPLYNSPLHF
TGCGCCAGCAGGCACGACCCCCTCTATAATTCACCCCTCCACTTT
>14|few|TRBJ1-1|TRBV29-1|-
CSVVERAMNTEAFF
TGCAGCGTTGTGGAAAGGGCCATGAACACTGAAGCTTTCTTT
>14|many|TRBJ1-1|TRBV7-9|-
CASSLEGGRTEAFF
TGTGCCAGCAGCTTAGAAGGAGGCAGGACTGAAGCTTTCTTT
>14|many|TRBJ1-4|TRBV7-9|-
CASGLSGPNEKLFF
TGTGCCAGCGGACTGTCGGGACCTAATGAAAAACTGTTTTTT
>13|-|TRBJ1-6|TRBV6-2/TRBV6-3|-
CASRGTYNSPLLF
TGTGCCAGCAGGGGGACATATAATTCACCCCTCCTCTTT
>16|many|TRBJ1-5|TRBV12-2|-
CASRSIGRGDNQPQHF
TGTGCAAGTCGCTCCATCGGTAGGGGTGACAATCAGCCCCAGCATTTT
>14|many|TRBJ2-3|TRBV6-2/TRBV6-3|-
CASSPGLGPDTQYF
TGTGCCAGCAGCCCCGGGTTAGGGCCAGATACGCAGTATTTT
>14|-|TRBJ2-7|TRBV4-2|-
CASSQGGSIPLMNF
TGTGCCAGCAGCCAGGGCGGGTCCATACCCCTCATGAACTTC
>13|-|TRBJ1-2|TRBV29-1|TRBD1
CSARTGQGYGYTF
TGCAGCGCACGAACAGGACAGGGATATGGCTACACCTTC
>14|many|TRBJ2-3|TRBV27|-
CASTAAGRTDTQYF
TGTGCCAGCACGGCGGCAGGACGCACAGATACGCAGTATTTT
>14|few|TRBJ1-1|TRBV4-1|TRBD1
CASSRGQGDTEAFF
TGCGCCAGCAGCCGAGGACAGGGAGACACTGAAGCTTTCTTT
>23|few|TRBJ2-1|TRBV14|-
CASAKRTGFTGNWREDSRGEQFF
TGTGCCAGCGCCAAAAGGACAGGGTTTACGGGGAATTGGCGGGAGGACTCTCGGGGTGAGCAGTTCTTC
>13|few|TRBJ2-1|TRBV5-1|-
CASSLGYAVEQFF
TGCGCCAGCAGCTTGGGGTACGCGGTTGAGCAGTTCTTC
>14|few|TRBJ2-7|TRBV12-5|TRBD1
CASGRTGAPVEQYF
TGTGCTAGTGGCCGGACAGGGGCCCCGGTCGAGCAGTACTTC
>13|-|TRBJ1-1|TRBV7-3|-
CASSSGLNTEAFF
TGTGCCAGCAGCTCCGGCTTGAACACTGAAGCTTTCTTT
>14|few|TRBJ1-3|TRBV2|-
CASREGFSGNTIYF
TGTGCCAGCAGGGAAGGGTTCTCTGGAAACACCATATATTTT
>14|few|TRBJ1-1|TRBV6-5|-
CASRPRGGAPEAFF
TGTGCCAGCAGGCCCCGCGGAGGGGCTCCTGAAGCTTTCTTT
>15|-|TRBJ2-1|TRBV29-1|-
CSVTKPRRPNSEQFF
TGCAGCGTCACGAAACCCCGACGACCCAACAGTGAGCAGTTCTTC
>12|many|TRBJ2-7|TRBV2|-
CASSVEGYEQYF
TGTGCCAGCAGTGTAGAGGGCTACGAGCAGTACTTC
>18|few|TRBJ1-5|TRBV18|TRBD1
CASSLRGQGGGSNQPQHF
TGTGCCAGCTCACTGCGGGGACAGGGGGGCGGTAGCAATCAGCCCCAGCATTTT
>15|few|TRBJ2-7|TRBV20-1|TRBD1
CSARDRTGGNYEQYF
TGCAGTGCTAGAGATCGGACAGGGGGCAATTACGAGCAGTACTTC
>14|many|TRBJ2-1|TRBV11-2|-
CASTGGLASNEQFF
TGTGCCAGCACAGGGGGTCTAGCGAGCAATGAGCAGTTCTTC
>12|-|TRBJ2-1|TRBV7-8|TRBD2
CASSLPSGEQFF
TGTGCCAGCAGCCTACCTAGCGGGGAGCAGTTCTTC
>14|few|TRBJ2-4|TRBV2|-
CASSLRRQKNIQYF
TGTGCCAGCAGCCTCAGGAGACAGAAAAACATTCAGTACTTC
>15|few|TRBJ1-4|TRBV5-4|TRBD1
CASSSRQGPNEKLFF
TGTGCCAGCAGCTCCCGACAGGGCCCGAATGAAAAACTGTTTTTT